Presented here are 18 T cell receptor beta chains from one specimen sequenced in a study of blood T cell dynamics during melanoma immunotherapy. This sample's time point: pre-treatment baseline. Produced via immunoSEQ multiplex PCR; TCRdb's table is partial and in-frame only. The profile covers approximately 22,000 clones, with around 90% appearing a single time and approximately 4.5% taken by the ten largest. The starting material was blood, obtained from a patient treated with checkpoint blockade. All receptors come from a human donor with melanoma.

The CDR3 region is CASSLEPTSRTETQYF. As DNA, the CDR3 is TGTGCCAGCAGCTTAGAGCCGACCTCCAGGACGGAGACCCAGTACTTC. The gene calls are TRBV7-7 and TRBJ2-5; D gene ambiguous. The V gene lost 1 base and the J gene lost 5 bases, with 17 bases spanning the gap. The germline V gene has CDR1 SSHAT and CDR2 FNYEAQ (reference sequence). The CDR3 is 16 residues long.

The rearrangement uses TRBV5-5 and TRBJ2-3; 7 nucleotides line up with TRBD2. J lost 5 bases, V lost 1 base, and 10 bases had no gene match. Germline V CDR1 and CDR2: SGHKS, YYEKEE (reference sequence). The CDR3 has 16 amino acids. The CDR3 region is CASSLLRGRAGDTQYF. The CDR3 bases are TGTGCCAGCAGCTTGCTCCGAGGGAGGGCCGGAGATACGCAGTATTTT.

This clone appeared once. The chain employs TRBV9 and TRBJ1-2; D is undetermined. The V gene's germline CDR1 is SGDLS and CDR2 YYNGEE. This CDR3 is built from 14 residues. V was trimmed by 6 bases and J by 1 base, leaving 13 bases between them. The CDR3 loop is CASKAEDGNYGYTF. DNA for the CDR3: TGTGCCAGCAAAGCAGAGGACGGTAACTATGGCTACACCTTC. The whole variable domain, filled in from reference TRBV9 and TRBJ1-2, reads DSGVTQTPKHLITATGQRVTLRCSPRSGDLSVYWYQQSLDQGLQFLIQYYNGEERAKGNILERFSAQQFPDLHSELNLSSLELGDSALYFCASKAEDGNYGYTFGSGTRLTVV.

The J gene is TRBJ1-2, the V gene TRBV19, with a tentative D call TRBD1 (5 bases). V lost 4 bases and J lost 4, with 16 bases in between. CDR1 LNHDA and CDR2 SQIVND come from the germline V gene (reference sequence). This CDR3 is built from 15 residues. The CDR3 region is CASSRTRDGTYGYTF. The CDR3 DNA sequence: TGTGCCAGTAGTAGAACTAGGGACGGGACCTATGGCTACACCTTC.

The CDR3 region is CAGAGQTGLEQYF. CDR3 DNA: TGTGCCGGCGCGGGACAGACAGGCCTCGAGCAGTACTTC. The rearrangement uses TRBV2 and TRBJ2-7, with a tentative D call TRBD1 (7 bases). V dropped 11 bases and J dropped 6 bases, with 20 bases sitting between them. CDR3 length: 13 residues. CDR1 is SNHLY, CDR2 FYNNEI, per germline. The full variable domain, completed using reference TRBV2 and TRBJ2-7, is EPEVTQTPSHQVTQMGQEVILRCVPISNHLYFYWYRQILGQKVEFLVSFYNNEISEKSEIFDDQFSVERPDGSNFTLKIRSTKLEDSAMYFCAGAGQTGLEQYFGPGTRLTVT.

The V gene is TRBV27, the J gene TRBJ2-1; D not resolved. V shed 0 bases and J shed 9 bases, with 9 bases lying between them. The CDR3 totals 13 residues. Germline-derived CDR1 and CDR2 are MNHEY and SMNVEV (reference sequence). The CDR3 loop is CASSLSLVTEQFF. DNA of the CDR3: TGTGCCAGCAGTTTATCACTGGTTACTGAGCAGTTCTTC.

The chain combines TRBV12-5 with TRBJ2-1; D might be TRBD2 (6 bases). V lost 5 bases to trimming and J lost 8 bases, with 19 bases between them. Germline loops: CDR1 LGHNT, CDR2 FRNRAP. The length of the CDR3 is 15 residues. CDR3 in DNA: TGTGCTAGTGGTCCCGGACCTCTCGGGAGTCATGAGCAGTTCTTC. It specifies CASGPGPLGSHEQFF.

Notes on this clone: Other DNA sequences within the sample encode an identical CDR3. The gene calls are TRBV19 and TRBJ2-3; perhaps D is TRBD1 or TRBD2 (6 bases each). The CDR3 has 14 residues. The V and J ends lost 1 base and 6 bases respectively, with 11 bases between them. Germline V gene lookup returns CDR1 LNHDA and CDR2 SQIVND (reference sequence). CDR3 nucleotide sequence: TGTGCCAGTAGTATAGGACGGGGGCCCGATACGCAGTATTTT. As protein: CASSIGRGPDTQYF.

The chain is built from TRBV28 and TRBJ1-2, with D unresolved. Germline values: CDR1 MDHEN, CDR2 SYDVKM. V lost 5 bases and J lost 4, with 14 bases in between. The CDR3 is 14 residues long. The CDR3 nucleotides read TGTGCCAGCAGTGGCTCTCTTCGACCCTATGGCTACACCTTC. Its translation: CASSGSLRPYGYTF.

This clone was picked up one time. The chain combines TRBV2 with TRBJ2-5; 8 bases map to TRBD1. The CDR3 has 13 residues. The germline gives CDR1 SNHLY, CDR2 FYNNEI. V lost 6 bases, J lost 5 bases, and 5 bases stayed unmatched. CDR3 in amino acids: CASSDRGLETQYF. In nucleotides, the CDR3 is TGTGCCAGCAGCGACAGGGGATTGGAGACCCAGTACTTC.

The chain combines TRBV28 with TRBJ1-4, with 8 bases lining up with TRBD1. Per germline, CDR1 MDHEN and CDR2 SYDVKM. Trimming at V came to 9 bases and at J to 8 bases, leaving 8 bases not matched to a gene. The CDR3 consists of 13 residues. The CDR3: CASRTGLWEKLFF. The CDR3 region has the DNA TGTGCCAGTAGGACAGGGCTATGGGAAAAACTGTTTTTT.

The chain employs TRBV5-4 and TRBJ2-7; D is ambiguous. Germline V CDR1 and CDR2: SGHNT, YYREEE (reference sequence). This CDR3 region has 12 residues. V was pared by 0 bases and J by 4 bases, with 5 bases between. CDR3 bases: TGTGCCAGCAGCTTGGGGGGATACGAGCAGTACTTC. Protein sequence: CASSLGGYEQYF.

The chain recombines TRBV18 with TRBJ2-7; no definite D call. V was trimmed by 6 bases and J by 6 bases, leaving 12 bases between them. Germline V gives CDR1 KGHSH, CDR2 LQKENI. The CDR3 extends over 12 amino acids. DNA for the CDR3: TGTGCCAGCTCCCCCGCCCAGCGCGAGCAGTACTTC. Translation: CASSPAQREQYF.

In DNA form, the CDR3 reads TGTGCCAGCTCACCACAGGGCCAACGGGAAGCTTTCTTT. It codes for CASSPQGQREAFF. The J gene is TRBJ1-1, the V gene TRBV18; D is unclear. The CDR3 loop spans 13 amino acids. Trimming left V 1 base short and J 8 bases short, with 11 bases between. Germline V gives CDR1 KGHSH, CDR2 LQKENI.

This clone was observed a single time. The V call is TRBV29-1, the J call TRBJ2-5; D is undetermined. The J call may be mistaken, given a closer DNA end match to TRBJ2-7. The CDR3 has 14 residues. Germline values: CDR1 SQVTM, CDR2 ANQGSEA. The CDR3 protein is CSVVRSQNTYEQYF. CDR3 coding DNA: TGCAGCGTTGTGAGGTCCCAAAATACCTACGAGCAGTACTTC.

This chain joins TRBV27 and TRBJ2-1, with 10 nucleotides matching TRBD1. Germline V lookup: CDR1 MNHEY, CDR2 SMNVEV (reference sequence). The CDR3 has 17 residues. The ends lost 1 base at V and 6 bases at J; junction bases unmatched: 9. The CDR3 spells CASSLYLRQGATNEQFF. The CDR3 bases are TGTGCCAGCAGTTTATATCTCCGACAGGGGGCGACCAATGAGCAGTTCTTC.

This chain links TRBV2 with TRBJ1-4; D possibly corresponds to TRBD1 (6 bases). Trimming left V 6 bases short and J 5 bases short, with 13 bases between. The germline V gene encodes CDR1 SNHLY and CDR2 FYNNEI. This CDR3 has 14 amino acids. In nucleotides, the CDR3 is TGTGCCAGCAGGGCCCTGGGGGGCAATGAAAAACTGTTTTTT. Translating it yields CASRALGGNEKLFF. Complete variable domain (other parts from reference TRBV2 and TRBJ1-4): EPEVTQTPSHQVTQMGQEVILRCVPISNHLYFYWYRQILGQKVEFLVSFYNNEISEKSEIFDDQFSVERPDGSNFTLKIRSTKLEDSAMYFCASRALGGNEKLFFGSGTQLSVL.

This chain connects TRBV7-2 to TRBJ1-3; weak D call: TRBD1 (6 bases). This CDR3 contains 17 residues. V dropped 0 bases and J dropped 0 bases, with 12 bases sitting between them. Germline V gives CDR1 SGHTA, CDR2 FQGNSA. For the CDR3, the DNA is TGTGCCAGCAGCTTAGCCGCAGGGGCGAGCTCTGGAAACACCATATATTTT. It is translated as CASSLAAGASSGNTIYF. Full variable domain (remainder filled in from reference TRBV7-2 and TRBJ1-3): GAGVSQSPSNKVTEKGKDVELRCDPISGHTALYWYRQSLGQGLEFLIYFQGNSAPDKSGLPSDRFSAERTGGSVSTLTIQRTQQEDSAVYLCASSLAAGASSGNTIYFGEGSWLTVV.